This entry lists 27 T cell receptor beta chains sequenced from one sample in a study of Tregs in tolerant kidney transplant recipients. Related graft donors supplied nonmyeloablative bone marrow transplants, and mixed chimerism was transient. The protocol was immunoSEQ multiplex PCR, while the TCRdb copy is restricted to in-frame clones and leaves out a portion. The sample data list 20,000 to 30,000 clones. The sequencing here drew on CD4+ T cells from blood (PBMCs), taken 6 months after the transplant. The receptor source for this set is a human patient who received a combined kidney and bone marrow transplant. A subset of T cells may come from the graft donor.

About this clone: The CDR3 goes on 3 residues after the read ends, and that part is filled in from the germline J gene. The chain is built from TRBV18 and TRBJ2-7; a possible D gene is TRBD1 (5 bases). This CDR3 contains 14 residues. V lost 6 bases, J lost 3 bases, and 15 bases lay in between. Germline V gene data show CDR1 as KGHSH and CDR2 as LQKENI. This CDR3 reads CASSRTTNYYEQYF. The sequenced part of the CDR3 DNA is TGTGCCAGCTCGCGGACAACTAATTACTACGAG.

Notes on this clone: With the read ending 3 residues before the CDR3 end, the germline J gene is used to fill in that end. The genes are TRBV5-5 and TRBJ2-5, with D possibly being TRBD1 (6 bases). Trimming pared 2 bases from V and 3 bases from J, leaving 8 bases between. This CDR3 spans 13 amino acids. Germline V gene data show CDR1 as SGHKS and CDR2 as YYEKEE (reference sequence). The CDR3 here is CASSFAGEETQYF. The CDR3 bases that were read are TGTGCCAGCAGCTTCGCAGGGGAAGAGACC.

Points on this clone: The CDR3 goes on 3 residues after the read ends, and that part is filled in from the germline J gene. This chain connects TRBV5-1 to TRBJ1-2, with TRBD1 identical over 8 bases. The germline V gene has CDR1 SGHRS and CDR2 YFSETQ. CDR3 size: 14 residues. J lost 4 bases, V lost 0 bases, and 2 bases had no gene match. CDR3 DNA, as far as it was read: TGCGCCAGCAGCTTGGGGACAGGGAGCTATGGC. The encoded protein is CASSLGTGSYG. The whole CDR3 sequence is CASSLGTGSYGYTF.

As to this clone: Read sequence stops 3 residues before the CDR3 end, and the germline J gene provides the missing end. The chain links TRBV30 to TRBJ1-2, with D hard to call. This CDR3 contains 13 residues. Trimming removed 0 bases from V and 4 bases from J, with 9 bases in between. The V gene's germline CDR1 is GTSNPN and CDR2 SVGIG (reference sequence). The CDR3 protein is CAWSVEGGYGYTF. CDR3 bases read: TGTGCCTGGAGTGTAGAGGGTGGCTATGGC.

CDR3 bases read: TGTGCCAGCAGCCCCATTCAGGGTTTGGGTACTGAA. The encoded protein is CASSPIQGLGTE. The entire CDR3 sequence reads CASSPIQGLGTEAFF. The rearrangement links TRBV11-2 to TRBJ1-1; D perhaps matches TRBD1 (5 bases). Sequencing ends 3 residues short of the CDR3 end; the germline J gene provides the rest. The ends were cut back, 5 bases at V and 5 bases at J, with 18 bases in the middle. Germline V gives CDR1 SGHAT, CDR2 FQNNGV. The CDR3 totals 15 residues. Drawing the rest from reference TRBV11-2 and TRBJ1-1, the complete variable domain is EAGVAQSPRYKIIEKRQSVAFWCNPISGHATLYWYQQILGQGPKLLIQFQNNGVVDDSQLPKDRFSAERLKGVDSTLKIQPAKLEDSAVYLCASSPIQGLGTEAFFGQGTRLTVV.

Worth noting for this clone: The CDR3 extends 3 residues past the end of the read, so its final part is completed from the germline J gene. The chain uses TRBV10-3 and TRBJ1-5; weak D call: TRBD1 (6 bases). Per the germline V gene, CDR1 is ENHRY and CDR2 is SYGVKD. Trimming removed 6 bases at V and 7 bases at J, with 13 bases between. There are 13 residues in the CDR3. The CDR3 sequence: CAISKQGGQPQHF. The covered CDR3 bases are TGTGCCATCAGCAAACAGGGAGGGCAGCCC.

Details on this clone: Read data end 3 residues before the CDR3 end; the end is taken from the germline J gene. The chain uses TRBV6-1 and TRBJ2-7, with no clear D. This CDR3 spans 13 amino acids. V was trimmed by 2 bases and J by 3 bases, leaving 8 bases between them. Germline CDR1 reads MNHNS; CDR2 reads SASEGT. This CDR3 is CASSETTSYEQYF. The part of the CDR3 DNA that was read is TGTGCCAGCAGTGAAACTACAAGCTACGAG.

By frequency, this clone registers medium-sized. The read finishes 3 residues shy of the CDR3 end, and the germline J gene is used to complete it. The V and J genes are TRBV20-1 and TRBJ2-5; the match to TRBD1 covers 7 bases. CDR1 and CDR2 from the germline V gene are DFQATT and SNEGSKA (reference sequence). The CDR3 is made up of 14 amino acids. J lost 1 base, V lost 3 bases, and 5 bases had no gene match. The sequenced part of the CDR3 DNA is TGCAGTGCTAGTCTTCGGACAGGCCAAGAGACC. It specifies CSASLRTGQET. The full CDR3 reads CSASLRTGQETQYF.

Note on this clone: Read sequence stops 3 residues before the CDR3 end, and the germline J gene provides the missing end. The rearrangement uses TRBV28 and TRBJ1-5; TRBD1 matches 10 bases. The CDR3 extends over 13 amino acids. The germline gives CDR1 MDHEN, CDR2 SYDVKM. Trimming took 7 bases from V and 7 from J; bases not matched to a gene: 4. Partial CDR3 DNA: TGTGCCAGCAAGGACAGGGGGAAACAGCCC. It is translated as CASKDRGKQP. The full CDR3 sequence reads CASKDRGKQPQHF. Filled out from reference TRBV28 and TRBJ1-5, the complete variable domain reads DVKVTQSSRYLVKRTGEKVFLECVQDMDHENMFWYRQDPGLGLRLIYFSYDVKMKEKGDIPEGYSVSREKKERFSLILESASTNQTSMYLCASKDRGKQPQHFGDGTRLSIL.

Turning to this clone: Sequencing ends 3 residues short of the CDR3 end; the germline J gene provides the rest. V gene TRBV5-1 combines with J gene TRBJ2-6, with TRBD1 identical over 9 bases. With V trimmed by 4 bases and J by 1 base, 9 bases remained unmatched. This CDR3 region has 18 residues. CDR1 is SGHRS, CDR2 YFSETQ, per germline. The DNA read from the CDR3 is TGCGCCAGCAGCAGGGGGACAGGGACCCCTTCTGGGGCCAACGTC. Translating gives CASSRGTGTPSGANV. The complete CDR3 protein is CASSRGTGTPSGANVLTF.

On this clone: The sequenced fragment ends 3 residues before the CDR3 boundary, so the rest is inferred from the germline J gene. V gene TRBV18 combines with J gene TRBJ1-1; a weak D match, TRBD1 (5 bases). The CDR3 covers 14 residues. The germline CDR1 and CDR2 sequences are KGHSH and LQKENI. Trimming took 3 bases from V and 2 from J, leaving 10 bases between them. The CDR3: CASSPARDNTEAFF. The part of the CDR3 DNA that was read is TGTGCCAGCTCACCCGCCAGGGATAACACTGAA.

Worth noting for this clone: Read data end 3 residues before the CDR3 end; the end is taken from the germline J gene. The chain combines TRBV7-9 with TRBJ2-2; D remains ambiguous. There are 14 residues in the CDR3. Germline CDR1 SEHNR, CDR2 FQNEAQ (reference sequence). The V end lost 0 bases, the J end lost 3 bases, and 5 bases lay between the germline ends. The part of the CDR3 DNA that was read is TGTGCCAGCAGCTTAGCAGGGTACACCGGGGAG. Its translation: CASSLAGYTGE. From start to end, the CDR3 is CASSLAGYTGELFF. The variable domain in full, completed from reference TRBV7-9 and TRBJ2-2, reads DTGVSQNPRHKITKRGQNVTFRCDPISEHNRLYWYRQTLGQGPEFLTYFQNEAQLEKSRLLSDRFSAERPKGSFSTLEIQRTEQGDSAMYLCASSLAGYTGELFFGEGSRLTVL.

The CDR3 is CASSLGDSSNQPQHF. The sequenced part of the CDR3 DNA is TGCGCCAGCAGCTTGGGGGACAGCTCCAATCAGCCC. The chain has TRBV5-1 and TRBJ1-5; the match to TRBD1 covers 7 bases. The read ends 3 residues shy of where the CDR3 ends; the end is completed using the germline J gene. Unmatched junction bases numbered 3, after V lost 0 bases and J lost 3 bases. This CDR3 region has 15 residues. Germline V gene data show CDR1 as SGHRS and CDR2 as YFSETQ.

As regards this clone: The read finishes 3 residues shy of the CDR3 end, and the germline J gene is used to complete it. The rearrangement joins TRBV7-6 to TRBJ1-1, with D possibly matching TRBD1 (6 bases). This CDR3 region has 14 residues. V was cut by 5 bases and J by 6 bases, with 16 bases left in between. Germline CDR1 reads SGHVS; CDR2 reads FNYEAQ. CDR3 protein: CASSAERGGAEAFF. The CDR3 bases that were read are TGTGCCAGCAGCGCCGAAAGGGGGGGAGCTGAA. Looking up the rest from reference TRBV7-6 and TRBJ1-1 gives the full variable domain: GAGVSQSPRYKVTKRGQDVALRCDPISGHVSLYWYRQALGQGPEFLTYFNYEAQQDKSGLPNDRFSAERPEGSISTLTIQRTEQRDSAMYRCASSAERGGAEAFFGQGTRLTVV.

About this clone itself: Read sequence stops 3 residues before the CDR3 end, and the germline J gene provides the missing end. This chain connects TRBV29-1 to TRBJ2-2, with D possibly TRBD1 on 5 matching bases. Trimming pared 7 bases from V and 0 bases from J, leaving 9 bases between. Germline V gives CDR1 SQVTM, CDR2 ANQGSEA. The CDR3 runs 13 residues. The covered CDR3 bases are TGCAGCGGGGGCAGCCCGAACACCGGGGAG. It translates to CSGGSPNTGE. The whole CDR3 reads CSGGSPNTGELFF.

This clone is classed as medium-sized by frequency. Sequencing ends 3 residues short of the CDR3 end; the germline J gene provides the rest. The rearrangement links TRBV20-1 to TRBJ1-1; D is uncertain. The V and J ends lost 0 bases and 0 bases respectively, with 8 bases between them. CDR1 is DFQATT, CDR2 SNEGSKA, per germline (reference sequence). The CDR3 has 14 residues. Partial CDR3 DNA: TGCAGTGCTAGAGATTCGCCAGTGAACACTGAA. It translates to CSARDSPVNTE. The complete CDR3 protein is CSARDSPVNTEAFF.

For this clone: The CDR3 end lies 3 residues beyond the end of the read and is filled in from the germline J gene. This chain links TRBV4-1 with TRBJ2-6; a weak D match, TRBD1 (6 bases). V shed 4 bases and J shed 1 base, with 8 bases lying between them. The germline V gene encodes CDR1 MGHRA and CDR2 YSYEKL. This CDR3 spans 15 amino acids. Partial CDR3 DNA: TGCGCCAGCAGCCGCGGACAGTCTGGGGCCAACGTC. This encodes CASSRGQSGANV. The whole CDR3 region reads CASSRGQSGANVLTF.

As concerns this clone: The read is 3 residues too short to cover the CDR3 end, so that end is filled in from the germline J gene. This rearrangement joins TRBV19 to TRBJ1-5, with D tentatively TRBD1 (6 bases). In germline, CDR1 is LNHDA, CDR2 SQIVND (reference sequence). With 4 bases removed from V and 1 base from J, the gap between germline ends came to 11 bases. This CDR3 spans 15 amino acids. Partial CDR3 DNA: TGTGCCAGTAGTAGCCGGGGGGGCAGCAATCAGCCC. Residues: CASSSRGGSNQP. The full CDR3 protein is CASSSRGGSNQPQHF. Supplemented by reference TRBV19 and TRBJ1-5, the full variable domain reads DGGITQSPKYLFRKEGQNVTLSCEQNLNHDAMYWYRQDPGQGLRLIYYSQIVNDFQKGDIAEGYSVSREKKESFPLTVTSAQKNPTAFYLCASSSRGGSNQPQHFGDGTRLSIL.

In regard to this clone: The read ends 3 residues early relative to the CDR3; the germline J gene fills the gap. This chain links TRBV6-2 or TRBV6-3 with TRBJ1-2; D is perhaps TRBD1 (5 bases). This CDR3 region has 17 residues. Germline V CDR1 and CDR2: MNHEY, SVGEGT. The ends were cut back, 0 bases at V and 6 bases at J, with 20 bases in the middle. CDR3 protein: CASSYSRRLEGLNGYTF. The CDR3 DNA, read in part, is TGTGCCAGCAGTTACTCGAGGCGGCTGGAGGGGTTGAATGGC.

Of note for this clone: The read falls 3 residues short of the CDR3 end, and the missing part is taken from the germline J gene. The V and J genes are TRBV5-5 and TRBJ1-3; D is perhaps TRBD1 (5 bases). CDR3 length: 15 residues. V was shortened by 4 bases and J by 1 base, with 12 bases between the two germline ends. The germline gives CDR1 SGHKS, CDR2 YYEKEE (reference sequence). CDR3 residues: CASSPYGASGNTIYF. The covered CDR3 bases are TGTGCCAGCAGCCCGTATGGGGCTTCTGGAAACACC.

A note on this clone: The CDR3 is cut off 3 residues early in the read; its end comes from the germline J gene. The rearrangement uses TRBV5-1 and TRBJ2-3, with D possibly being TRBD2 (6 bases). The germline CDR1 and CDR2 sequences are SGHRS and YFSETQ. This CDR3 spans 15 amino acids. Trimming removed 0 bases from V and 1 base from J, with 9 bases in between. The sequenced CDR3 bases are TGCGCCAGCAGCTTGGGGTCTAGCGGCACAGATACG. Translated, it gives CASSLGSSGTDT. The whole CDR3 region reads CASSLGSSGTDTQYF.

Notes on this clone: The CDR3 goes on 3 residues after the read ends, and that part is filled in from the germline J gene. This rearrangement joins TRBV19 to TRBJ1-4; D may be TRBD1 (6 bases). V lost 7 bases and J 6 bases, leaving 18 bases between the germline ends. Germline CDR1 LNHDA, CDR2 SQIVND (reference sequence). This CDR3 is built from 15 residues. CDR3 bases read: TGTGCCAGTAAAGGCACAGGGAAACGAGATGAAAAA. As protein: CASKGTGKRDEK. The complete CDR3 sequence is CASKGTGKRDEKLFF.

Note on this clone: The observed sequence ends 3 residues before the CDR3 terminus, with the missing tail filled in from the germline J gene. V and J are TRBV28 and TRBJ1-3; D may be TRBD1 (6 bases). The V gene lost 7 bases and the J gene lost 0 bases, with 16 bases spanning the gap. Germline V gene data show CDR1 as MDHEN and CDR2 as SYDVKM. The CDR3 totals 16 residues. CDR3 region: CASIPRGTYSGNTIYF. The CDR3 DNA, read in part, is TGTGCCAGCATCCCAAGGGGGACCTACTCTGGAAACACC.

With regard to this clone: The CDR3 extends 3 residues past the end of the read, so its final part is completed from the germline J gene. V and J are TRBV6-1 and TRBJ1-2; 7 bases match TRBD1. Germline V gene sequence: CDR1 MNHNS, CDR2 SASEGT. The CDR3 consists of 14 residues. V was clipped by 2 bases and J by 2 bases; unmatched bases: 2. Incomplete CDR3 DNA: TGTGCCAGCAGTGAACAGGGGGTCAACTATGGC. Protein: CASSEQGVNYG. The full-length CDR3 reads as CASSEQGVNYGYTF.

The CDR3 here is CASSEQAAEQFF. The DNA read from the CDR3 is TGTGCCAGCAGTGAACAGGCAGCTGAG. The chain uses TRBV6-1 and TRBJ2-1; unclear D gene. The read halts 3 residues ahead of the CDR3 end, with the missing end drawn from the germline J gene. Deletions cut 2 bases from V and 9 bases from J, with 8 bases between. CDR1 is MNHNS, CDR2 SASEGT, per germline. The CDR3 length is 12 residues.

Details on this clone: The CDR3 goes on 3 residues after the read ends, and that part is filled in from the germline J gene. This chain uses TRBV5-1 with TRBJ2-7; 7 bases agree with TRBD1. Germline values: CDR1 SGHRS, CDR2 YFSETQ. The J segment lost 2 bases and the V segment lost 4 bases, leaving 12 bases of the junction unmatched. This CDR3 is 16 amino acids long. The DNA read from the CDR3 is TGCGCCAGCAGCCCCATAACAGGGGACCCCCCCTACGAG. Translating it yields CASSPITGDPPYE. The whole CDR3 protein reads CASSPITGDPPYEQYF.

Concerning this clone itself: The read ends 3 residues shy of where the CDR3 ends; the end is completed using the germline J gene. J is TRBJ2-7 and V is TRBV6-1; the match to TRBD1 covers 9 bases. This CDR3 has 15 residues. The germline V gene has CDR1 MNHNS and CDR2 SASEGT. With V trimmed by 6 bases and J by 3 bases, 9 bases remained unmatched. The CDR3 reads CASRERTGEYYEQYF. The CDR3 DNA, read in part, is TGTGCCAGCAGGGAAAGGACAGGGGAATACTACGAG.